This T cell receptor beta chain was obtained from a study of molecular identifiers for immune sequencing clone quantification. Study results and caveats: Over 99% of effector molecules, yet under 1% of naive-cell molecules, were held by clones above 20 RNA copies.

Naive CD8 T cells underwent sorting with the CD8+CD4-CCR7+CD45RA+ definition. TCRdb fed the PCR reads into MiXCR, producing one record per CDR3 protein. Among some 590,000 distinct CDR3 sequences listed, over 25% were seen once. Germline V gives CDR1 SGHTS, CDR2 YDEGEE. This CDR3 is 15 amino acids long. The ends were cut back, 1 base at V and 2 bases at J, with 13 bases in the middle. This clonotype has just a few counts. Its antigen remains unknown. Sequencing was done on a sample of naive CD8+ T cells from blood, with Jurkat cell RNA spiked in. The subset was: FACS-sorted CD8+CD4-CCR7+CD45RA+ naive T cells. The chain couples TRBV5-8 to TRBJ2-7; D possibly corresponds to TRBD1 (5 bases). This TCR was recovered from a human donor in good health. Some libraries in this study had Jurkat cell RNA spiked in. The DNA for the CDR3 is TGTGCCAGCAGCTTGAATGGCAGGGCAACCTACGAGCAGTACTTC. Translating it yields CASSLNGRATYEQYF.